Below, 13 T cell receptor beta chains from the same sample are listed, as sequenced in a study of long-term antiretroviral therapy in people with HIV. Researchers ran immunoSEQ v3.0 at survey level. Produced via immunoSEQ multiplex PCR; TCRdb's table is partial and in-frame only. In the table there are about 14,000 clones, around three quarters of which are singletons. The source material was unsorted PBMCs, sampled 3.2 years before starting antiretroviral therapy. The receptor set was obtained from a man aged 40-49 years with HIV.

The V and J genes are TRBV11-3 and TRBJ2-7; tentatively, D is TRBD2 (6 bases). Trimming took 4 bases from V and 1 from J, leaving 20 bases between them. The CDR3 extends over 17 amino acids. Germline CDR1 SGHNT, CDR2 YENEEA. The DNA of the CDR3 is TGTGCCAGCAGCTCCCCGGGACGGGGAGGCAAATCCTACGAGCAGTACTTC. The encoded protein is CASSSPGRGGKSYEQYF. The complete variable domain, with remaining parts taken from reference TRBV11-3 and TRBJ2-7, reads EAGVVQSPRYKIIEKKQPVAFWCNPISGHNTLYWYLQNLGQGPELLIRYENEEAVDDSQLPKDRFSAERLKGVDSTLKIQPAELGDSAVYLCASSSPGRGGKSYEQYFGPGTRLTVT.

This chain links TRBV29-1 with TRBJ1-1, with a weak D call TRBD1 (6 bases). The CDR3 covers 13 residues. Trimming removed 8 bases from V and 2 bases from J, with 15 bases in between. Germline V CDR1 and CDR2: SQVTM, ANQGSEA. The CDR3 protein is CSHSADSNTEAFF. CDR3 nucleotide sequence: TGCAGCCATTCAGCGGACAGCAACACTGAAGCTTTCTTT.

The V call is TRBV27, the J call TRBJ1-2, with unresolved D. Per the germline V gene, CDR1 is MNHEY and CDR2 is SMNVEV (reference sequence). Trimming pared 4 bases from V and 1 base from J, leaving 13 bases between. This CDR3 has 15 amino acids. The CDR3, as DNA: TGTGCCAGCAGTTCGGGCGGGCGGGATAACTATGGCTACACCTTC. It is translated as CASSSGGRDNYGYTF.

The J gene is TRBJ2-5, the V gene TRBV7-9; D possibly corresponds to TRBD2 (5 bases). Per germline, CDR1 SEHNR and CDR2 FQNEAQ (reference sequence). The CDR3 is made up of 13 amino acids. V lost 5 bases and J lost 3, with 10 bases in between. The CDR3 coding sequence is TGTGCCAGCAGCCTCGGGGTTAAAGAGACCCAGTACTTC. Its translation is CASSLGVKETQYF.

This sequence joins TRBV30 and TRBJ1-1; D may be TRBD1 (5 bases). The CDR3 consists of 11 residues. Germline V gene data show CDR1 as GTSNPN and CDR2 as SVGIG (reference sequence). Trimming left V 8 bases short and J 1 base short, with 8 bases between. The CDR3 region is CASQGNTEAFF. The CDR3 region has the DNA TGTGCCAGTCAGGGGAACACTGAAGCTTTCTTT. Supplemented by reference TRBV30 and TRBJ1-1, the full variable domain reads SQTIHQWPATLVQPVGSPLSLECTVEGTSNPNLYWYRQAAGRGLQLLFYSVGIGQISSEVPQNLSASRPQDRQFILSSKKLLLSDSGFYLCASQGNTEAFFGQGTRLTVV.

This clone has a single count. This rearrangement joins TRBV7-9 to TRBJ1-1, with TRBD1 matching over 10 bases. The CDR3 spans 16 residues. Trimming removed 1 base from V and 1 base from J; junction bases left unmatched: 3. CDR1 SEHNR and CDR2 FQNEAQ come from the germline V gene (reference sequence). CDR3 sequence: CASSLEGTGENTEAFF. In DNA, the CDR3 is TGTGCCAGCAGCTTAGAGGGGACAGGGGAGAACACTGAAGCTTTCTTT.

The gene calls are TRBV5-1 and TRBJ1-1; D uncertain. Trimming took 4 bases from V and 6 from J, leaving 19 bases between them. The germline gives CDR1 SGHRS, CDR2 YFSETQ. The CDR3 totals 15 residues. The CDR3 nucleotides read TGCGCCAGCAGCCTCTCCGGTTCCGACTACGCTGAAGCTTTCTTT. This sequence encodes CASSLSGSDYAEAFF.

Only a few counts were recorded for this clone. The rearrangement uses TRBV19 and TRBJ2-3, with a possible D match to TRBD1 (6 bases). The V gene's germline CDR1 is LNHDA and CDR2 SQIVND (reference sequence). The CDR3 loop spans 13 amino acids. Trimming took off 7 bases at V and 6 bases at J, with 14 bases between the two ends. The CDR3 region is CASTNQGLDTQYF. The CDR3 bases are TGTGCCAGTACCAATCAGGGGCTGGATACGCAGTATTTT.

The rearrangement joins TRBV30 to TRBJ1-1; unclear D gene. Germline V gene lookup returns CDR1 GTSNPN and CDR2 SVGIG (reference sequence). The length of the CDR3 is 13 residues. Trimming took off 5 bases at V and 5 bases at J, with 15 bases between the two ends. In DNA form, the CDR3 reads TGTGCCTGGGCCTTCGATGGAGGGACTGAAGCTTTCTTT. This gives the protein CAWAFDGGTEAFF.

This clone was observed a handful of times. The chain combines TRBV7-9 with TRBJ2-7; TRBD1 matches at 8 bases. Trimming removed 5 bases from V and 4 bases from J; junction bases left unmatched: 4. CDR1 SEHNR and CDR2 FQNEAQ come from the germline V gene (reference sequence). The CDR3 loop spans 13 amino acids. DNA for the CDR3: TGTGCCAGCAGCCGGACAGGGTGGTACGAGCAGTACTTC. Protein: CASSRTGWYEQYF.

This rearrangement joins TRBV19 to TRBJ1-1; D not resolved. The V and J ends lost 3 bases and 5 bases respectively, with 10 bases between them. The CDR3 runs 13 residues. The germline gives CDR1 LNHDA, CDR2 SQIVND (reference sequence). The DNA of the CDR3 is TGTGCCAGTAGTATGGAACAGAGGACTGAAGCTTTCTTT. Amino acid sequence: CASSMEQRTEAFF.

The chain has TRBV13 and TRBJ1-1; D may be TRBD1 (5 bases). CDR3 length: 14 residues. The germline V and J ends were trimmed by 3 bases and 8 bases, with 16 bases remaining between them. Germline V CDR1 and CDR2: PRHDT, FYEKMQ (reference sequence). CDR3 loop: CASSFRGHLLEAFF. In nucleotides, the CDR3 is TGTGCCAGCAGCTTCCGGGGCCACTTACTAGAAGCTTTCTTT.

The rearrangement uses TRBV7-9 and TRBJ2-7; 9 bases map to TRBD1. Per the germline V gene, CDR1 is SEHNR and CDR2 is FQNEAQ (reference sequence). J was trimmed by 3 bases and V by 5 bases; bases with no gene match: 2. The CDR3 spans 13 residues. CDR3 nucleotides: TGTGCCAGCAGCACGGGACAGGGCTACGAGCAGTACTTC. Encoded protein: CASSTGQGYEQYF.